This passage covers 18 T cell receptor beta chains from one sample sequenced in a study of cytomegalovirus exposure and HLA in healthy donors. Primers for the PCR totalled 60 Vbeta and 13 Jbeta. The data were produced by immunoSEQ multiplex PCR, yet TCRdb's version contains in-frame clones alone and is incomplete. The sample includes under 200,000 clones, roughly 77% seen only once; the top ten take around 2.5%. Sample: PBMCs. All receptors come from a woman in her thirties or forties in good health and CMV-seropositive.

The chain has TRBV11-2 and TRBJ2-7, with D unclear. The CDR3 length is 13 residues. The V gene's germline CDR1 is SGHAT and CDR2 FQNNGV. Trimming removed 1 base from V and 2 bases from J, with 6 bases in between. CDR3 loop: CASSLGNTYEQYF. In nucleotides, the CDR3 is TGTGCCAGCAGCTTAGGTAACACCTACGAGCAGTACTTC.

This clone was detected only a few times. The gene calls are TRBV30 and TRBJ1-5; perhaps TRBD1 as D (5 bases). The CDR3 contains 14 residues. Germline V CDR1 and CDR2: GTSNPN, SVGIG (reference sequence). V lost 0 bases, J lost 8 bases, and 14 bases lay in between. Here the CDR3 reads CAWSVGQGSEPQHF. DNA of the CDR3: TGTGCCTGGAGTGTGGGGCAGGGATCGGAGCCCCAGCATTTT.

The J gene is TRBJ2-3, the V gene TRBV7-2, with 9 nucleotides matching TRBD1. Germline CDR1 is SGHTA and CDR2 is FQGNSA. The CDR3 loop spans 16 amino acids. The trim removed 3 bases at V and 3 bases at J, leaving 7 bases unmatched. The CDR3 DNA is TGTGCCAGCAGCTTCCATGGGACAGGGAAGACAGATACGCAGTATTTT. It encodes CASSFHGTGKTDTQYF.

The rearrangement joins TRBV28 to TRBJ1-2, with 8 nucleotides matching TRBD1. Germline V gives CDR1 MDHEN, CDR2 SYDVKM. The CDR3 is 15 amino acids. The V segment lost 5 bases and the J segment 2 bases; nucleotides outside the gene matches: 7. CDR3 region: CASSREDRENYGYTF. CDR3 DNA: TGTGCCAGCAGTCGAGAGGACAGGGAAAACTATGGCTACACCTTC.

There are a few counts of this clone. The CDR3 protein is CATSSPPDLSTDTQYF. DNA of the CDR3: TGTGCCACCAGCAGTCCCCCCGACTTAAGTACAGATACGCAGTATTTT. The genes are TRBV15 and TRBJ2-3; D gene uncertain. The germline V gene has CDR1 LNHNV and CDR2 YYDKDF (reference sequence). V was trimmed by 3 bases and J by 3 bases, leaving 16 bases between them. The CDR3 runs 16 residues.

This chain links TRBV6-1 with TRBJ1-1, with D possibly matching TRBD1 (6 bases). Germline values: CDR1 MNHNS, CDR2 SASEGT. The CDR3 sequence is 12 residues long. The V gene lost 6 bases and the J gene lost 8 bases, with 13 bases spanning the gap. CDR3 bases: TGTGCCAGCAGCAACCAAGACAGGGAAGCTTTCTTT. Its protein product is CASSNQDREAFF.

The chain has TRBV7-9 and TRBJ2-7, with 12 bases fitting TRBD2. The CDR3 has 16 amino acids. The V segment lost 5 bases and the J segment 0 bases; nucleotides outside the gene matches: 5. Germline lookup yields CDR1 SEHNR and CDR2 FQNEAQ (reference sequence). CDR3 nucleotides: TGTGCCAGCAGCCCAGGACTAGCGGGAACCTCCTACGAGCAGTACTTC. Residues: CASSPGLAGTSYEQYF.

The chain carries TRBV2 and TRBJ1-1; no clear D. Trimming cost V 4 bases and J 11 bases, with 14 bases left between them. The CDR3 is 12 amino acids. Germline V gene data show CDR1 as SNHLY and CDR2 as FYNNEI. In DNA form, the CDR3 reads TGTGCCAGCAGTGTAACCGGAGGGAACGCTTTCTTT. Protein sequence: CASSVTGGNAFF. The full variable domain, its missing parts supplied by reference TRBV2 and TRBJ1-1, is EPEVTQTPSHQVTQMGQEVILRCVPISNHLYFYWYRQILGQKVEFLVSFYNNEISEKSEIFDDQFSVERPDGSNFTLKIRSTKLEDSAMYFCASSVTGGNAFFGQGTRLTVV.

This chain links TRBV4-3 with TRBJ1-2, with 11 bases that match TRBD1. CDR1 and CDR2 from the germline V gene are LGHNA and YSLEER. The CDR3 totals 17 residues. J was trimmed by 7 bases and V by 1 base; bases with no gene match: 11. Here the CDR3 DNA reads TGCGCCAGCAGCCAAGGGGAGGGGGACAGGGGGGCAAGTGGCTACACCTTC. This translates into CASSQGEGDRGASGYTF.

The rearrangement links TRBV11-2 to TRBJ2-5; perhaps TRBD1 as D (6 bases). The CDR3 is 16 residues long. From germline, CDR1 is SGHAT and CDR2 FQNNGV. V dropped 0 bases and J dropped 5 bases, with 16 bases sitting between them. In nucleotides, the CDR3 is TGTGCCAGCAGCTTAGAGGGGGCCCGGCCAAGGGAGACCCAGTACTTC. This codes for CASSLEGARPRETQYF.

A single count supports this clone. This chain links TRBV27 with TRBJ2-7; D is uncertain. CDR3 length: 16 residues. The V gene's germline CDR1 is MNHEY and CDR2 SMNVEV (reference sequence). Between the trimmed V and J ends, which lost 5 bases and 3 bases, there was a span of 20 bases. The CDR3 DNA is TGTGCCAGCAGTCCCACCGTCGAGTCAGGTGTCTACGAGCAGTACTTC. It yields the protein CASSPTVESGVYEQYF.

The V call is TRBV11-2, the J call TRBJ2-7; a possible D gene is TRBD2 (6 bases). Germline CDR1 SGHAT, CDR2 FQNNGV. CDR3 length equals 14 residues. Trimming took off 6 bases at V and 4 bases at J, with 16 bases between the two ends. The CDR3, as DNA: TGTGCCAGCAGACAGCTGGGGGGTACTTACGAGCAGTACTTC. Translation: CASRQLGGTYEQYF.

V gene TRBV5-6 combines with J gene TRBJ1-2, with TRBD1 matching over 8 bases. CDR1 and CDR2 from the germline V gene are SGHDT and YYEEEE. V trimming: 0 bases; J trimming: 8 bases; junction bases outside the gene matches: 3. The CDR3 has 13 amino acids. For the CDR3, the DNA is TGTGCCAGCAGCTTGGGACAGGGGAGGGGCTACACCTTC. Translation: CASSLGQGRGYTF.

The gene calls are TRBV6-5 and TRBJ1-3, with a weak D call TRBD1 (5 bases). The CDR3 extends over 15 amino acids. Trimming left V 2 bases short and J 2 bases short, with 10 bases between. Germline CDR1 is MNHEY and CDR2 is SVGAGI. The CDR3 nucleotides read TGTGCCAGCAGTTACGGGGCAGGGACTGGAAACACCATATATTTT. It specifies CASSYGAGTGNTIYF.

This clone was seen just once. The CDR3 protein is CASSLSLGRYEQYF. The CDR3, as DNA: TGTGCCAGCAGCCTGTCGTTGGGGCGCTACGAGCAGTACTTC. The J gene is TRBJ2-7, the V gene TRBV11-3; D possibly corresponds to TRBD1 (5 bases). This CDR3 has 14 amino acids. The germline V gene encodes CDR1 SGHNT and CDR2 YENEEA. The germline V and J ends were trimmed by 5 bases and 3 bases, with 14 bases remaining between them. The variable domain in full, with the rest retrieved from reference TRBV11-3 and TRBJ2-7, is EAGVVQSPRYKIIEKKQPVAFWCNPISGHNTLYWYLQNLGQGPELLIRYENEEAVDDSQLPKDRFSAERLKGVDSTLKIQPAELGDSAVYLCASSLSLGRYEQYFGPGTRLTVT.

V and J are TRBV10-3 and TRBJ1-6; 11 bases agree with TRBD1. The CDR3 has 16 residues. The V and J ends lost 0 bases and 7 bases, in that order; junction bases with no gene match: 2. Germline V gene sequence: CDR1 ENHRY, CDR2 SYGVKD. DNA for the CDR3: TGTGCCATCAGTGAGTCGGACAGGGGGCGGAATTCACCCCTCCACTTT. Residues: CAISESDRGRNSPLHF.

CDR3 sequence reads: CASSLATSGGSRRQFF. Here the CDR3 DNA reads TGTGCCAGCAGCTTAGCTACTAGCGGGGGGTCGAGGAGGCAGTTCTTC. This rearrangement joins TRBV7-8 to TRBJ2-1, with TRBD2 matching over 12 bases. Trimming cost V 0 bases and J 12 bases; bases outside gene matches: 9. The CDR3 consists of 16 residues. Germline V gene sequence: CDR1 SGHVS, CDR2 FQNEAQ.

The chain is built from TRBV10-3 and TRBJ1-1, with D possibly TRBD1 on 5 matching bases. Germline CDR1 ENHRY, CDR2 SYGVKD. CDR3 size: 14 residues. Between the trimmed V and J ends, which lost 6 bases and 0 bases, there was a span of 11 bases. CDR3: CAISDRAMNTEAFF. For the CDR3, the DNA is TGTGCCATCAGCGACAGAGCTATGAACACTGAAGCTTTCTTT.